This T cell receptor beta chain was identified in a study of T cell repertoires in ileal Crohn's disease. Whole-study context: About half received postoperative treatment, about a dozen with thiopurines and 18 anti-TNF.

Measured with immunoSEQ multiplex PCR; TCRdb has only the in-frame clones, and not every one. The top ten hold 5.5% to 6.5% of the sample, which has around 17,000 clones, 85% to 90% seen once. This receptor was obtained from an adult with Crohn's disease. The material sequenced was ileal tissue.

CDR3: CASSSRDRGGTQYF. The CDR3 DNA is TGTGCCAGCAGTTCCCGGGACAGGGGGGGTACGCAGTATTTT. The chain combines TRBV6-5 with TRBJ2-3; 11 nucleotides agree with TRBD1. CDR1 and CDR2 (germline): MNHEY, SVGAGI. The CDR3 has 14 amino acids. J was trimmed by 8 bases and V by 4 bases; bases with no gene match: 5.